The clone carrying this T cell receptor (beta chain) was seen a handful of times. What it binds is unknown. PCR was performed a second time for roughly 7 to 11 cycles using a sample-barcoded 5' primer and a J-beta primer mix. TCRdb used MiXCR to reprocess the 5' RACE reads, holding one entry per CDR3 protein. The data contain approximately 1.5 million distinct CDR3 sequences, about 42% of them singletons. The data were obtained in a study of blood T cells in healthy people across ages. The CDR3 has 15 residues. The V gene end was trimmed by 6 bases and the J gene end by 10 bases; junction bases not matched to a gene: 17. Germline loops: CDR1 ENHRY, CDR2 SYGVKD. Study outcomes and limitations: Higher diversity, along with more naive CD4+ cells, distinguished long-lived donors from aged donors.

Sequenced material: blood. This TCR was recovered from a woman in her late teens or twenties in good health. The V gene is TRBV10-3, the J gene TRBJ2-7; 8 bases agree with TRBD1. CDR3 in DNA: TGTGCCATCAGCCGACCGGACAGGGTCGGTTCGGCCCAGTACTTC. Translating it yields CAISRPDRVGSAQYF.